This T cell receptor beta chain emerged from a study of control samples from healthy donors and cancer patients. Profiling relied on immunoSEQ multiplex PCR, and the TCRdb table lists in-frame clones only, not all of them. The sample yields fewer than 100,000 clones, roughly 90% seen once. Germline V lookup: CDR1 SEHNR, CDR2 FQNEAQ (reference sequence). V lost 1 base and J 6 bases, leaving 9 bases between the germline ends. CDR3 length equals 13 residues. The J gene is TRBJ1-2, the V gene TRBV7-9; D is ambiguous. Input material: blood. The receptor was derived from a woman between 45 and 60 years old in good health. The CDR3 nucleotides are TGTGCCAGCAGCTTAGACGTCAGTCATGGCTACACCTTC. Residues: CASSLDVSHGYTF. The full variable domain, rest sourced from reference TRBV7-9 and TRBJ1-2, is DTGVSQNPRHKITKRGQNVTFRCDPISEHNRLYWYRQTLGQGPEFLTYFQNEAQLEKSRLLSDRFSAERPKGSFSTLEIQRTEQGDSAMYLCASSLDVSHGYTFGSGTRLTVV.